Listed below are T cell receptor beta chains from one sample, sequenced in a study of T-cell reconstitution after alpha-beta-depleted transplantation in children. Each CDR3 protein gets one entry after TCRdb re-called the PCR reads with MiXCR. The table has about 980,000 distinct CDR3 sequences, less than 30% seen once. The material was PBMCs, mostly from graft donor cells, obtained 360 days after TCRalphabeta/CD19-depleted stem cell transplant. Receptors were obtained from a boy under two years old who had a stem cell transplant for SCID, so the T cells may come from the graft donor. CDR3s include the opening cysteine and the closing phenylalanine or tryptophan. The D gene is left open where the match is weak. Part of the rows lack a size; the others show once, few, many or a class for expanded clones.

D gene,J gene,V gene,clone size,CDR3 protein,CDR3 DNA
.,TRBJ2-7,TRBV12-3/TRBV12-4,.,CASSLSGLYEQYF,TGTGCCAGCAGTTTAAGTGGGCTCTACGAGCAGTACTTC
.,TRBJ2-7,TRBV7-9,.,CASRPGLVYEQYF,TGTGCCAGCAGGCCAGGGTTAGTCTACGAGCAGTACTTC
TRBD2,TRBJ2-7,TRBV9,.,CASSSDSGGRYF,TGTGCCAGCAGCTCGGACAGCGGGGGCCGATACTTC
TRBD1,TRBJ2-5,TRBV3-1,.,CASSQSGQGVETQYF,TGTGCCAGCAGCCAATCGGGACAGGGGGTTGAGACCCAGTACTTC
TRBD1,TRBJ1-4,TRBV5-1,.,CASSMRTGRFGTNEKLFF,TGCGCCAGCAGCATGAGGACAGGGAGATTCGGAACTAATGAAAAACTGTTTTTT
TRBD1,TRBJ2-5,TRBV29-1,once,CSVEGKPGQGARETQYF,TGCAGCGTTGAGGGAAAACCGGGACAGGGGGCCCGGGAGACCCAGTACTTC
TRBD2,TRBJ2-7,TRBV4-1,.,CASSPLAGESYEQYF,TGCGCCAGCAGTCCTTTGGCGGGGGAGAGCTACGAGCAGTACTTC
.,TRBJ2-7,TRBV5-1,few,CASSILPATYEQYF,TGCGCCAGCAGCATACTACCGGCCACCTACGAGCAGTACTTC
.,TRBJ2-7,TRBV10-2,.,CASSVTYSYEQYF,TGCGCCAGCAGTGTGACGTACTCCTACGAGCAGTACTTC
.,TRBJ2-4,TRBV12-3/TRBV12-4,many,CASSRSGKNIQYF,TGTGCCAGCAGTCGATCGGGCAAAAACATTCAGTACTTC
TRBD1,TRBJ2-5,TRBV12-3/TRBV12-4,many,CASSIRTGGGETQYF,TGTGCCAGCAGTATTCGGACAGGAGGTGGAGAGACCCAGTACTTC
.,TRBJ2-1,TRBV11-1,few,CASSLGARRNEQFF,TGTGCCAGCAGCTTAGGAGCCAGGAGGAATGAGCAGTTCTTC
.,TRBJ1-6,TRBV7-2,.,CASSLVRADSPLHF,TGTGCCAGCAGCTTAGTAAGGGCGGATTCACCCCTCCACTTT
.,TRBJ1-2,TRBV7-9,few,CASSLAAGDGYTF,TGTGCCAGCAGCTTAGCGGCTGGGGACGGCTACACCTTC
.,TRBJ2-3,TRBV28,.,CASRSGKMWLTDTQYF,TGTGCCAGCAGGTCAGGGAAAATGTGGCTCACAGATACGCAGTATTTT
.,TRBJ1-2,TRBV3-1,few,CASSQYGGFGGYTF,TGTGCCAGCAGCCAATATGGGGGGTTTGGTGGCTACACCTTC
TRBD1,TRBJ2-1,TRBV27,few,CASSPRGFNEQFF,TGTGCCAGCAGTCCCAGGGGGTTCAATGAGCAGTTCTTC
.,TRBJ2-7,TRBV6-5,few,CASSYGRVRYEQYF,TGTGCCAGCAGTTACGGCAGGGTTCGCTACGAGCAGTACTTC
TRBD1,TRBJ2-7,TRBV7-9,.,CASSFTGAWEQYF,TGTGCCAGCAGCTTTACAGGGGCCTGGGAGCAGTACTTC
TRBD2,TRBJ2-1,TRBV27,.,CASSSRLAEQFF,TGTGCCAGCAGTTCCCGACTAGCGGAACAGTTCTTC
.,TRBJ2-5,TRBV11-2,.,CASSTWAPSQETQYF,TGTGCCAGCAGCACCTGGGCCCCGTCCCAAGAGACCCAGTACTTC
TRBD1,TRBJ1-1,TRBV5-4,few,CASSLDRGRAFF,TGTGCCAGCAGCTTGGACAGGGGGCGCGCTTTCTTT
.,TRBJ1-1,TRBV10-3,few,CAISESIQNTEAFF,TGTGCCATCAGTGAGTCGATACAGAACACTGAAGCTTTCTTT
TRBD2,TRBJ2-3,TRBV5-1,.,CASSRASGGIDTQYF,TGCGCCAGCAGCCGTGCTAGCGGGGGTATAGATACGCAGTATTTT
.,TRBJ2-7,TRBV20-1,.,CSARGPVSYEQYF,TGCAGTGCACGAGGACCGGTCTCCTACGAGCAGTACTTC
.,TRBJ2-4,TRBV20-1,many,CSASWGLAKNIQYF,TGCAGTGCTAGTTGGGGGCTAGCCAAAAACATTCAGTACTTC
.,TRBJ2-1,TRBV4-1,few,CASSLPGTTSFNEQFF,TGCGCCAGCAGCTTACCCGGGACCACCTCTTTCAATGAGCAGTTCTTC
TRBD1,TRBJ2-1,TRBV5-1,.,CASSLSSGQGFNEQFF,TGCGCCAGCAGCTTGTCATCTGGACAGGGCTTCAATGAGCAGTTCTTC